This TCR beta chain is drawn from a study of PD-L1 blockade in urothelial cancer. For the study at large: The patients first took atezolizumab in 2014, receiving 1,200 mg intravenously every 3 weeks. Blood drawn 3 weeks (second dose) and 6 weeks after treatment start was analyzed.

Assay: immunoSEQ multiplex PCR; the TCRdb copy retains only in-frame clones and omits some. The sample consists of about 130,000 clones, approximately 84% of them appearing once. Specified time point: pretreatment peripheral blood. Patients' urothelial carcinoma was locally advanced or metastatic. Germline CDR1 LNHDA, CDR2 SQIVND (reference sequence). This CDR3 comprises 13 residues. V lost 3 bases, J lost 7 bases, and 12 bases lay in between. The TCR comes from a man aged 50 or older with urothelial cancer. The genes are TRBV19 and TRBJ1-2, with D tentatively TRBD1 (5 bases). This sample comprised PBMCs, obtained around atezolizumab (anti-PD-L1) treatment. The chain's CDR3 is CASSIKEGFGYTF. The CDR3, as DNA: TGTGCCAGTAGTATCAAGGAGGGGTTTGGCTACACCTTC.